This T cell receptor beta chain was sequenced during a study of T-cell reconstitution after alpha-beta-depleted transplantation in children. A library of TCRbeta sequences, prepared with unique molecular identifiers, was generated. TCRdb itself ran the PCR reads through MiXCR, one entry per CDR3 protein. The data hold about 870,000 distinct CDR3 sequences, with 15% to 20% observed a single time. Concerning this clonotype: Its antigen is not known.

This CDR3 is 14 amino acids long. V was pared by 7 bases and J by 7 bases, with 8 bases of the junction left unmatched. Per the germline V gene, CDR1 is MNHEY and CDR2 is SVGEGT. Findings and limits, study-wide: Where some patients showed high TCRbeta diversity at day 60, it came from recipient T cells and thymic progenitors that had survived. From newly produced T cells came most of the T-cell counts and diversity one year after transplant. By about two months after transplant, alpha-beta T cells reportedly arose from several hundred graft clones that had expanded.

The chain joins TRBV6-2 or TRBV6-3 to TRBJ1-5; 9 bases are shared with TRBD1. Sequenced material: PBMCs, mostly from graft donor cells, taken 360 days after TCRalphabeta/CD19-depleted stem cell transplant. This clonotype originated in a male patient aged 10-17 years who had a stem cell transplant for acute lymphoblastic leukemia, so the T cells may come from the graft donor. The CDR3 loop reads CASTRDRARQPQHF. Written as DNA, the CDR3 is TGTGCCAGCACCCGGGACAGGGCGAGACAGCCCCAGCATTTT.